These 9 T cell receptor beta chains share one sample of origin, sequenced in a study of PD-L1 blockade in urothelial cancer. Clones were read by immunoSEQ multiplex PCR, and TCRdb kept only the in-frame ones, dropping some. The top ten clones hold roughly 15% of a sample with 35,000 to 45,000 clones, 83% of them seen once. Time point in this sample: peripheral blood 6 weeks after treatment start. This specimen was PBMCs, taken around atezolizumab (anti-PD-L1) treatment. Receptors originate from a man between 60 and 70 years old with urothelial cancer.

The CDR3 reads CASSLATGESLYEQYF. The CDR3 coding sequence is TGTGCCAGCAGCTTAGCGACAGGGGAGAGTCTCTACGAGCAGTACTTC. J is TRBJ2-7 and V is TRBV7-9; 8 bases fit TRBD1. The CDR3 is made up of 16 amino acids. The J segment lost 3 bases and the V segment lost 0 bases, leaving 7 bases of the junction unmatched. Germline assignment: CDR1 SEHNR and CDR2 FQNEAQ (reference sequence).

The gene calls are TRBV7-3 and TRBJ2-2; 8 bases are shared with TRBD1. V gave up 1 base and J gave up 7 bases; unmatched junction bases: 2. Germline CDR1 reads SGHTA; CDR2 reads FQGTGA. The CDR3 loop spans 14 amino acids. The CDR3 region is CASSLNRGDGELFF. The DNA for the CDR3 is TGTGCCAGCAGCTTAAACAGGGGGGACGGGGAGCTGTTTTTT.

The chain joins TRBV7-9 to TRBJ2-7; D unresolved. Trimming stripped 1 base from V and 1 base from J, with 11 bases between. The germline V gene has CDR1 SEHNR and CDR2 FQNEAQ (reference sequence). This CDR3 is 15 amino acids long. This CDR3 reads CASSLDPGISYEQYF. CDR3 DNA sequence: TGTGCCAGCAGCTTAGATCCAGGCATATCCTACGAGCAGTACTTC.

The chain has TRBV28 and TRBJ1-4, with TRBD1 matching 9 bases. J gave up 4 bases and V 5 bases, and 5 bases lay outside the gene matches. The length of the CDR3 is 15 residues. The germline V gene encodes CDR1 MDHEN and CDR2 SYDVKM. This CDR3 is CASSLQGAGNEKLFF. The CDR3 bases are TGTGCCAGCAGTCTACAGGGGGCGGGTAATGAAAAACTGTTTTTT.

The chain couples TRBV28 to TRBJ1-1; a possible D gene is TRBD1 (6 bases). Trimming cost V 5 bases and J 4 bases, with 17 bases left between them. In germline, CDR1 is MDHEN, CDR2 SYDVKM. The length of the CDR3 is 15 residues. The CDR3 reads CASSPPRQGITEAFF. The CDR3 region has the DNA TGTGCCAGCAGTCCCCCCCGGCAGGGGATCACTGAAGCTTTCTTT.

The chain uses TRBV5-6 and TRBJ1-6, with D unresolved. This CDR3 spans 15 amino acids. Trimming cost V 0 bases and J 0 bases, with 4 bases left between them. Germline-derived CDR1 and CDR2 are SGHDT and YYEEEE. The CDR3 DNA reads as TGTGCCAGCAGCTTGGAGAGCTCCTATAATTCACCCCTCCACTTT. Its translation is CASSLESSYNSPLHF.

CDR3 loop: CASSYRLAGRGQETQYF. The CDR3 coding sequence is TGTGCCAGCAGCTACAGGCTAGCGGGTAGGGGGCAAGAGACCCAGTACTTC. The chain couples TRBV7-8 to TRBJ2-5; TRBD2 matches 8 bases. CDR1 is SGHVS, CDR2 FQNEAQ, per germline. V shed 4 bases and J 2 bases; nucleotides not matched to a gene: 12. This CDR3 is 17 amino acids long.

The V and J genes are TRBV7-9 and TRBJ1-1; D is undetermined. Trimming pared 4 bases from V and 0 bases from J, leaving 6 bases between. The CDR3 runs to 13 residues. Per germline, CDR1 SEHNR and CDR2 FQNEAQ (reference sequence). CDR3 protein: CASSSTVNTEAFF. CDR3 DNA: TGTGCCAGCAGCTCCACAGTGAACACTGAAGCTTTCTTT.

This clone was counted a single time. This chain links TRBV19 with TRBJ2-7; 9 bases are shared with TRBD1. The CDR3 totals 15 residues. V lost 5 bases and J lost 6; bases outside the gene matches: 11. Germline CDR1 and CDR2: LNHDA and SQIVND (reference sequence). For the CDR3, the DNA is TGTGCCAGTAGTCCCACACCGGGACAGGGTCCCGAGCAGTACTTC. Its protein product is CASSPTPGQGPEQYF.